The present entry profiles one TCR beta chain with its context. The antigen is not known. PCR was performed using 60 Vbeta and 13 Jbeta primers. The table came from immunoSEQ multiplex PCR; TCRdb's copy has only in-frame clones and leaves some out. This table has 150,000 or so clones, 80% appearing once. This record belongs to a study of cytomegalovirus exposure and HLA in healthy donors. Study outcomes and limitations: According to an earlier analysis, most TCR beta V segments yielded productive rearrangements about 90% or about 30% of the time. Judged likely to be a sequencing artifact was a cluster of highly shared sequence variants. Reports described diagnosis of cytomegalovirus status by the classifier as highly specific and sensitive.

The V and J ends lost 3 bases and 2 bases, in that order; junction bases with no gene match: 5. Germline CDR1 is LNHDA and CDR2 is SQIVND (reference sequence). The CDR3 is made up of 16 amino acids. The chain couples TRBV19 to TRBJ2-3; 10 bases map to TRBD2. The specimen was PBMCs. The sequence was obtained from a woman aged 40 to 55 in good health and CMV-seropositive. The CDR3, as DNA: TGTGCCAGTAGTATGTTAGCGGGAGGAACCACAGATACGCAGTATTTT. It translates to CASSMLAGGTTDTQYF. Full variable domain (outside the CDR3, taken from reference TRBV19 and TRBJ2-3): DGGITQSPKYLFRKEGQNVTLSCEQNLNHDAMYWYRQDPGQGLRLIYYSQIVNDFQKGDIAEGYSVSREKKESFPLTVTSAQKNPTAFYLCASSMLAGGTTDTQYFGPGTRLTVL.